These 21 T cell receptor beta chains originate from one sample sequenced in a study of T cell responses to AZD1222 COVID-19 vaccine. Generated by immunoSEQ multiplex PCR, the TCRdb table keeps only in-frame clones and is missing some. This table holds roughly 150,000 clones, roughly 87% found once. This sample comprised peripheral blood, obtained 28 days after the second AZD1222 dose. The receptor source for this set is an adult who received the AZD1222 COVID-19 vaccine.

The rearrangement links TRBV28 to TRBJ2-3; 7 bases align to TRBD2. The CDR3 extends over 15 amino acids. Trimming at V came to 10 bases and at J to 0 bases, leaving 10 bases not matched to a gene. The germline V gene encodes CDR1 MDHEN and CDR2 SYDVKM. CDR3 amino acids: CAISSGGVSTDTQYF. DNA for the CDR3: TGTGCCATTTCTTCGGGGGGAGTTAGCACAGATACGCAGTATTTT.

The CDR3 coding sequence is TGTGCCAGCAGTTACTCGACGGTCACCTCTGGGGCCAACGTCCTGACTTTC. Encoded protein: CASSYSTVTSGANVLTF. The rearrangement uses TRBV6-2 or TRBV6-3 and TRBJ2-6; D unclear. The germline V and J ends were trimmed by 0 bases and 0 bases, with 9 bases remaining between them. Germline CDR1 is MNHEY and CDR2 is SVGEGT. The CDR3 spans 17 residues.

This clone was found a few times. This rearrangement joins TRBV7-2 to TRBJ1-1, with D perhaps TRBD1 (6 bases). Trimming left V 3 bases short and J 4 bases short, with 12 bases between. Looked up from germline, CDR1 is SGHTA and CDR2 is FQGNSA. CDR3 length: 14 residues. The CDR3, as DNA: TGTGCCAGCAGCTTGGGGGGGCCGGTCACTGAAGCTTTCTTT. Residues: CASSLGGPVTEAFF. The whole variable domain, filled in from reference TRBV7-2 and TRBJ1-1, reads GAGVSQSPSNKVTEKGKDVELRCDPISGHTALYWYRQSLGQGLEFLIYFQGNSAPDKSGLPSDRFSAERTGGSVSTLTIQRTQQEDSAVYLCASSLGGPVTEAFFGQGTRLTVV.

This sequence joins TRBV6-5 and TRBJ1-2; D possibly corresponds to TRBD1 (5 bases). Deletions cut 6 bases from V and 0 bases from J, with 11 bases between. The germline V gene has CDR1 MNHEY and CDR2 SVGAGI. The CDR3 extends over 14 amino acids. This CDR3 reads CASSFQGSNYGYTF. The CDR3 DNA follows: TGTGCCAGCAGCTTTCAGGGCTCTAACTATGGCTACACCTTC.

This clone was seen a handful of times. The DNA for the CDR3 is TGTGCCAGCAGCTCGAGACAGGGAGATTCACCCCTCCACTTT. Its protein product is CASSSRQGDSPLHF. This sequence joins TRBV7-9 and TRBJ1-6, with 7 bases matching TRBD1. This CDR3 contains 14 residues. The germline V gene has CDR1 SEHNR and CDR2 FQNEAQ (reference sequence). Trimming cost V 4 bases and J 8 bases; bases outside gene matches: 5. Complete variable domain (other parts from reference TRBV7-9 and TRBJ1-6): DTGVSQNPRHKITKRGQNVTFRCDPISEHNRLYWYRQTLGQGPEFLTYFQNEAQLEKSRLLSDRFSAERPKGSFSTLEIQRTEQGDSAMYLCASSSRQGDSPLHFGNGTRLTVT.

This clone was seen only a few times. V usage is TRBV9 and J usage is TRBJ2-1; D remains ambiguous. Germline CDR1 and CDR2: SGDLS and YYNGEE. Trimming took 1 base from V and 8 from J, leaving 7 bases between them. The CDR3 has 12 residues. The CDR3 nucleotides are TGTGCCAGCAGCGTACAACGCGATGAGCAGTTCTTC. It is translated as CASSVQRDEQFF.

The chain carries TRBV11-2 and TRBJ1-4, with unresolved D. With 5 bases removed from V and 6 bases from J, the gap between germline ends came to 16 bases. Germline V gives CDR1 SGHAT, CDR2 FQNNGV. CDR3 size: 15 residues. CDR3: CASSRSVNADEKLFF. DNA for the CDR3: TGTGCCAGCAGCCGCTCCGTAAATGCTGATGAAAAACTGTTTTTT.

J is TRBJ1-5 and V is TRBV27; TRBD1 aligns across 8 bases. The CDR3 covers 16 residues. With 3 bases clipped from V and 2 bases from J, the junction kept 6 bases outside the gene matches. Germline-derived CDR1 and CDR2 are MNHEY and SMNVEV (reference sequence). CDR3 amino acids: CASSFQGARGNQPQHF. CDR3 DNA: TGTGCCAGCAGTTTCCAGGGGGCGCGAGGCAATCAGCCCCAGCATTTT.

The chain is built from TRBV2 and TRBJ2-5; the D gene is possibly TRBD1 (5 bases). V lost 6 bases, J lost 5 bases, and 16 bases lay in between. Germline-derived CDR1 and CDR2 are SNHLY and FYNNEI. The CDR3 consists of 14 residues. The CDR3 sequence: CASRRGSGAETQYF. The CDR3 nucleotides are TGTGCCAGCAGAAGGGGTAGTGGAGCGGAGACCCAGTACTTC.

The CDR3 coding sequence is TGTGCCAGCAGCTATGGGACAGCTGGTAATTCACCCCTCCACTTT. Residues: CASSYGTAGNSPLHF. The chain carries TRBV5-6 and TRBJ1-6; 7 nucleotides agree with TRBD1. Germline CDR1 is SGHDT and CDR2 is YYEEEE. This CDR3 is 15 amino acids long. The junction had 6 bases not matched to a gene; V was cut back by 3 bases and J by 6 bases.

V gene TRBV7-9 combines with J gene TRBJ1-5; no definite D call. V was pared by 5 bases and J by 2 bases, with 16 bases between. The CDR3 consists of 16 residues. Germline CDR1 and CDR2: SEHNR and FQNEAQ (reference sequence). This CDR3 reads CASSARSVPGNQPQHF. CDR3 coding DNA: TGTGCCAGCAGCGCTCGCAGCGTGCCTGGCAATCAGCCCCAGCATTTT. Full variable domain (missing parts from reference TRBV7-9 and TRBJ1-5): DTGVSQNPRHKITKRGQNVTFRCDPISEHNRLYWYRQTLGQGPEFLTYFQNEAQLEKSRLLSDRFSAERPKGSFSTLEIQRTEQGDSAMYLCASSARSVPGNQPQHFGDGTRLSIL.

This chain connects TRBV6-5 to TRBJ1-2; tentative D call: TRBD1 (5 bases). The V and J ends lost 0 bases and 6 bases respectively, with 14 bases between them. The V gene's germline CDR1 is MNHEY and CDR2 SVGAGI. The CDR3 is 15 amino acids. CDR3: CASSYSGQVGDGYTF. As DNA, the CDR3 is TGTGCCAGCAGTTACTCGGGGCAGGTCGGCGATGGCTACACCTTC.

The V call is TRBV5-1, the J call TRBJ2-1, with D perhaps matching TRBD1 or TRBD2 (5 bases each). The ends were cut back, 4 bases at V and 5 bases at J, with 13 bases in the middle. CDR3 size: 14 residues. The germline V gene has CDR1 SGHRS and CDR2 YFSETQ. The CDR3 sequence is CASSQGDGDNEQFF. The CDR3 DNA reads TGCGCCAGCAGCCAGGGAGACGGTGACAATGAGCAGTTCTTC. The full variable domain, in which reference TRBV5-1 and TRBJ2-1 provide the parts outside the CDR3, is KAGVTQTPRYLIKTRGQQVTLSCSPISGHRSVSWYQQTPGQGLQFLFEYFSETQRNKGNFPGRFSGRQFSNSRSEMNVSTLELGDSALYLCASSQGDGDNEQFFGPGTRLTVL.

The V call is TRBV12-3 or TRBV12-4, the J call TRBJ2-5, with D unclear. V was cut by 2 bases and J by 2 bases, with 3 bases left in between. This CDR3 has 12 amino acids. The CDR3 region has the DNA TGTGCCAGCAGTTTAACTCAAGAGACCCAGTACTTC. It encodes CASSLTQETQYF.

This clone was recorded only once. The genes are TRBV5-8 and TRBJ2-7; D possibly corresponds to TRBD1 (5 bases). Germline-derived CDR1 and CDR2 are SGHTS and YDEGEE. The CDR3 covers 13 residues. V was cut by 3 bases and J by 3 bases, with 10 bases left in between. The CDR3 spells CASSSLRGYEQYF. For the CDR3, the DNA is TGTGCCAGCAGCTCCCTAAGGGGCTACGAGCAGTACTTC.

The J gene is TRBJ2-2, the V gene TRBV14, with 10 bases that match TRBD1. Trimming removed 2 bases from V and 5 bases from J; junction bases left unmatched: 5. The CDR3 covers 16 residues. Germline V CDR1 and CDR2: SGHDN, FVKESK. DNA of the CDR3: TGTGCCAGCAGCCAATGGAGACAGGGGGCTACCGGGGAGCTGTTTTTT. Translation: CASSQWRQGATGELFF.

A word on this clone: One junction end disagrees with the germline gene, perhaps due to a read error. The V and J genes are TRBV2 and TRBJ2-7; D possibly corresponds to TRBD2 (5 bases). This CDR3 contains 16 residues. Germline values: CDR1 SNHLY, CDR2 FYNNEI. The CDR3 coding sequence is TGTGCCAGCAGCGAAGGTCCGTTGAGGGACTCCTACGAGCAGTACTTC. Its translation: CASSEGPLRDSYEQYF. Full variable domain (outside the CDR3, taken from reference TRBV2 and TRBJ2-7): EPEVTQTPSHQVTQMGQEVILRCVPISNHLYFYWYRQILGQKVEFLVSFYNNEISEKSEIFDDQFSVERPDGSNFTLKIRSTKLEDSAMYFCASSEGPLRDSYEQYFGPGTRLTVT.

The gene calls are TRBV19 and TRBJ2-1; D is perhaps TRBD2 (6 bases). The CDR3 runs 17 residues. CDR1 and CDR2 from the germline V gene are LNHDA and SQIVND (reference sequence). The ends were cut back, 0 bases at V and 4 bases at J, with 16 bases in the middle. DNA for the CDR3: TGTGCCAGTAGTATAGATACTCCCAGCGGGCTTTACAATGAGCAGTTCTTC. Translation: CASSIDTPSGLYNEQFF.

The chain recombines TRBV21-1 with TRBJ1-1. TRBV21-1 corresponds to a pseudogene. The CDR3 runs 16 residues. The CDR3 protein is CASSKGQGGYNTEAFF. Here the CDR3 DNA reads TGTGCCAGCAGCAAAGGGCAGGGAGGTTACAACACTGAAGCTTTCTTT.

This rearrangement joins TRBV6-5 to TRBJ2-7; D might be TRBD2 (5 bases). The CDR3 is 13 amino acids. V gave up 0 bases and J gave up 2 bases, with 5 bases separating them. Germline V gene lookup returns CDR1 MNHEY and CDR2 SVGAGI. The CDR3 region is CASSYSGAYEQYF. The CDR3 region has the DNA TGTGCCAGCAGTTACTCCGGGGCCTACGAGCAGTACTTC.

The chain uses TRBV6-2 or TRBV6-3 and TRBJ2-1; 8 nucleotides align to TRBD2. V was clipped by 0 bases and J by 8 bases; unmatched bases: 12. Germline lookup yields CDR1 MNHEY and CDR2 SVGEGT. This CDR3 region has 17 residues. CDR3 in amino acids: CASSYSSSGKFSYEQFF. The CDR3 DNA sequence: TGTGCCAGCAGTTACTCGAGTAGCGGGAAATTCTCGTATGAGCAGTTCTTC.